The T cell receptor beta chain described here comes from a study of T-cell reconstitution after alpha-beta-depleted transplantation in children. As it was prepared, the TCRbeta library received unique molecular identifiers. MiXCR, run by TCRdb on the PCR reads, gives a single entry per CDR3 protein. Here the sample spans hundreds of thousands of distinct CDR3 sequences, roughly 23% being singletons. This clonotype was detected only a few times. Per germline, CDR1 DFQATT and CDR2 SNEGSKA (reference sequence). The CDR3 length is 17 residues. V shed 7 bases and J 1 base; nucleotides not matched to a gene: 18.

The chain links TRBV20-1 to TRBJ1-1, with TRBD1 matching 7 bases. The clonotype comes from a boy under two years old who had a stem cell transplant for acute myeloid leukemia, so the T cells may come from the graft donor. The sample consisted of PBMCs, mostly from graft donor cells, taken 360 days after TCRalphabeta/CD19-depleted stem cell transplant. This CDR3 reads CSVSSFPTGNANTEAFF. The CDR3 DNA reads TGCAGTGTCAGCTCCTTCCCGACAGGGAATGCGAACACTGAAGCTTTCTTT.